This T cell receptor (beta chain) was obtained from a study of T cells in Graves' hyperthyroidism and ophthalmopathy. Whole-study context: Before any treatment, at initial diagnosis, peripheral blood was collected.

This clonotype was seen many times. There were TCR beta CDR3 regions amplified from RNA transcripts. First-round RT-PCR with HTBI primers amplified the TCR CDR3 region. One entry per CDR3 protein, called by TCRdb with MiXCR from the multiplex PCR reads. The sample yields around 350,000 distinct CDR3 sequences, about 14% seen once. 10 ml of fresh peripheral blood supplied the PBMCs. V dropped 7 bases and J dropped 1; count of bases not matched to a gene: 4. The CDR3 spans 14 residues. The sequence was obtained from a woman in her 30s with Graves' ophthalmopathy. V and J are TRBV12-3 or TRBV12-4 and TRBJ2-5; 9 bases are a match to TRBD2. The sequenced material came from blood. CDR3 residues: CASMLRGGQETQYF. The CDR3 DNA is TGTGCCAGCATGTTGCGGGGGGGCCAAGAGACCCAGTACTTC.